The 3 T cell receptor beta chains given below trace back to one sample, sequenced in a study of T-cell memory formation after mild COVID-19. MiXCR, applied by TCRdb to the 5' RACE reads, yields one record per CDR3 protein. This sample has approximately 250,000 distinct CDR3 sequences, with around 15% found just once. The sequencing input was PBMCs or a T cell subset sorted from them (not recorded which). The source is a man in his late teens or twenties who had mild COVID-19 (a few samples of this study predate the infection). Cell type and time point are not known.

The chain employs TRBV6-1 and TRBJ2-5; D remains ambiguous. The length of the CDR3 is 16 residues. Germline V gene sequence: CDR1 MNHNS, CDR2 SASEGT. Trimming stripped 3 bases from V and 1 base from J, with 15 bases between. Written as DNA, the CDR3 is TGTGCCAGCAGTGATTGGTATTCGGCTAGCCAAGAGACCCAGTACTTC. Its protein is CASSDWYSASQETQYF.

This clonotype was seen only a few times. J is TRBJ1-6 and V is TRBV30; D is unresolved. The CDR3 consists of 14 residues. V lost 4 bases, J lost 8 bases, and 15 bases lay in between. Per germline, CDR1 GTSNPN and CDR2 SVGIG (reference sequence). The CDR3 DNA reads TGTGCCTGGAATGTCTGGGGTGAGGATTCACCCCTCCACTTT. Translating gives CAWNVWGEDSPLHF.

This clonotype was seen a few times. This chain links TRBV20-1 with TRBJ2-3; D gene ambiguous. The CDR3 covers 11 residues. CDR1 is DFQATT and CDR2 is SNEGSKA in the germline V gene (reference sequence). Trimming shortened V by 6 bases and J by 5 bases, and 9 bases separated the two germline ends. CDR3 protein: CSAQLKDTQYF. The CDR3 DNA is TGCAGTGCCCAACTAAAAGATACGCAGTATTTT.